This entry lists 21 T cell receptor beta chains sequenced from one sample in a study of human T cells and chemical hapten exposure (dated by TCRdb to 2020 to 2022). Receptor libraries were prepared by RACE. The sequencer was a NextSeq 500. The public sequencing data were trimmed at Q25 with fastp and processed into clonotypes with MiXCR by TCRdb, which kept only in-frame beta chains. When rows share a CDR3 protein, they turn into one entry using the most common DNA and genes. A total of roughly 120,000 distinct CDR3 sequences appear in this sample, around an eighth of them only once. Jointly, the top ten make up approximately 1.4% of the sample. The time point label here, explained by the study, means: patch test 1, 2 weeks after DPC sensitization. Reading the label with the study, this specimen's treatment or condition is: therapeutic diphenylcyclopropenone sensitization with weekly scalp DPC. Sequences were derived from whole blood, sampled in connection with sensitization to the hapten diphenylcyclopropenone (DPC). The receptors stem from a woman aged 45-65 years with alopecia areata. Some clones in this sample may be carry-over from other donors' samples.

The V call is TRBV7-8, the J call TRBJ1-5; possible D gene TRBD1, 5 bases. The CDR3 length is 16 residues. V lost 6 bases and J 5 bases, leaving 20 bases between the germline ends. The V gene's germline CDR1 is SGHVS and CDR2 FQNEAQ. CDR3 in amino acids: CASRSGAGKEDQPQHF. In DNA form, the CDR3 reads TGTGCCAGCAGATCTGGGGCCGGGAAAGAGGATCAGCCCCAGCATTTT. The complete variable domain, with remaining parts taken from reference TRBV7-8 and TRBJ1-5, reads GAGVSQSPRYKVAKRGQDVALRCDPISGHVSLFWYQQALGQGPEFLTYFQNEAQLDKSGLPSDRFFAERPEGSVSTLKIQRTQQEDSAVYLCASRSGAGKEDQPQHFGDGTRLSIL.

The chain links TRBV4-2 to TRBJ1-3, with D hard to call. Germline assignment: CDR1 LGHNA and CDR2 YNFKEQ. The CDR3 runs to 13 residues. V was shortened by 0 bases and J by 15 bases, with 15 bases between the two germline ends. The CDR3 DNA reads TGTGCCAGCAGCCAAGATTTAGGATACATAGCATATTTT. Translated, it gives CASSQDLGYIAYF.

CDR3 loop: CASSLVGPDTEAFF. CDR3 coding DNA: TGTGCCAGCAGCCTCGTTGGTCCCGACACTGAAGCTTTCTTT. The chain has TRBV5-6 and TRBJ1-1; D is unresolved. This CDR3 is built from 14 residues. V was shortened by 4 bases and J by 3 bases, with 13 bases between the two germline ends. The germline V gene encodes CDR1 SGHDT and CDR2 YYEEEE.

The table lists this clonotype with a few counts. V is TRBV20-1 and J is TRBJ2-3, with D perhaps being TRBD1 or TRBD2 (5 bases each). The CDR3 is 18 amino acids. Germline loops: CDR1 DFQATT, CDR2 SNEGSKA (reference sequence). The ends were cut back, 6 bases at V and 2 bases at J, with 27 bases in the middle. The CDR3 DNA reads as TGCAGTGCCGTGAGCGTGACCGGGGCCAGCCCCTTCACAGATACGCAGTATTTT. As protein: CSAVSVTGASPFTDTQYF.

This clonotype showed up many times. This sequence joins TRBV20-1 and TRBJ1-1, with D perhaps matching TRBD1 (5 bases). The germline V gene has CDR1 DFQATT and CDR2 SNEGSKA (reference sequence). Trimming shortened V by 5 bases and J by 4 bases, and 23 bases separated the two germline ends. The CDR3 length is 16 residues. DNA for the CDR3: TGCAGTGCTCCAACCAAAGGGAAGGGACTAGTCACTGAAGCTTTCTTT. It specifies CSAPTKGKGLVTEAFF.

This clonotype was counted only a few times. The chain links TRBV6-2 or TRBV6-3 to TRBJ2-5, with D perhaps being TRBD1 or TRBD2 (5 bases each). This CDR3 has 15 amino acids. Trimming left V 8 bases short and J 2 bases short, with 18 bases between. CDR1 and CDR2 (germline): MNHEY, SVGEGT. The CDR3 spells CASGRDLSNQETQYF. The CDR3 region has the DNA TGTGCCAGCGGAAGGGACCTCTCAAATCAAGAGACCCAGTACTTC.

The chain combines TRBV21-1 with TRBJ2-5; the D call in the table, TRBD2, was not verified against the DNA. TRBV21-1 is a listed pseudogene. The CDR3 totals 12 residues. The DNA of the CDR3 is TGTGCCAGTGAAGCGGGACAAGAGACCCAGTACTTC. Translated, it gives CASEAGQETQYF.

This rearrangement joins TRBV28 to TRBJ1-2, with unresolved D. Per the germline V gene, CDR1 is MDHEN and CDR2 is SYDVKM. The CDR3 has 11 amino acids. V gave up 6 bases and J gave up 3 bases, with 5 bases separating them. The CDR3 nucleotides are TGTGCCAGCAGGGGCGACTATGGCTACACCTTC. This gives the protein CASRGDYGYTF.

This clonotype has a handful of counts. The chain uses TRBV9 and TRBJ1-1, with D perhaps matching TRBD1 (6 bases). V was shortened by 2 bases and J by 1 base, with 6 bases between the two germline ends. This CDR3 is 13 amino acids long. The germline V gene encodes CDR1 SGDLS and CDR2 YYNGEE. The CDR3 nucleotides read TGTGCCAGCAGCGTGACAGGGAACACTGAAGCTTTCTTT. Encoded protein: CASSVTGNTEAFF. The whole variable domain, remainder taken from reference TRBV9 and TRBJ1-1, is DSGVTQTPKHLITATGQRVTLRCSPRSGDLSVYWYQQSLDQGLQFLIQYYNGEERAKGNILERFSAQQFPDLHSELNLSSLELGDSALYFCASSVTGNTEAFFGQGTRLTVV.

This clonotype was seen repeatedly, ten times or more. V gene TRBV5-4 combines with J gene TRBJ2-3, with 14 bases matching TRBD2. This CDR3 has 19 amino acids. J lost 2 bases, V lost 5 bases, and 13 bases had no gene match. Germline loops: CDR1 SGHNT, CDR2 YYREEE (reference sequence). This CDR3 is CASSFGLAGGPSSTDTQYF. The CDR3 region has the DNA TGTGCCAGCAGTTTCGGACTAGCGGGAGGCCCGTCGTCCACAGATACGCAGTATTTT.

This clonotype appeared many times. The rearrangement uses TRBV29-1 and TRBJ2-5, with a weak D call TRBD1 (5 bases). This CDR3 has 12 residues. Germline CDR1 is SQVTM and CDR2 is ANQGSEA. Between the trimmed V and J ends, which lost 8 bases and 2 bases, there was a span of 12 bases. The CDR3 is CSSTDSQETQYF. DNA of the CDR3: TGCAGCTCCACTGACAGTCAAGAGACCCAGTACTTC.

The chain has TRBV5-1 and TRBJ2-7; no firm D call. The CDR3 runs 13 residues. V was pared by 0 bases and J by 0 bases, with 4 bases between. Germline loops: CDR1 SGHRS, CDR2 YFSETQ. In DNA form, the CDR3 reads TGCGCCAGCAGCTTGGACACCTCCTACGAGCAGTACTTC. It encodes CASSLDTSYEQYF. Together with reference TRBV5-1 and TRBJ2-7, the CDR3 gives the full variable domain: KAGVTQTPRYLIKTRGQQVTLSCSPISGHRSVSWYQQTPGQGLQFLFEYFSETQRNKGNFPGRFSGRQFSNSRSEMNVSTLELGDSALYLCASSLDTSYEQYFGPGTRLTVT.

The chain couples TRBV5-1 to TRBJ1-5, with TRBD1 identical over 7 bases. The CDR3 sequence is 13 residues long. In germline, CDR1 is SGHRS, CDR2 YFSETQ. The V and J ends lost 5 bases and 6 bases, in that order; junction bases with no gene match: 5. The CDR3 is CASSYTGVQPQHF. The CDR3 coding sequence is TGCGCCAGCAGTTACACAGGGGTTCAGCCCCAGCATTTT.

The table lists this clonotype with many counts. V and J are TRBV6-2 or TRBV6-3 and TRBJ1-6; D unresolved. V was pared by 6 bases and J by 6 bases, with 9 bases between. Germline CDR1 and CDR2: MNHEY and SVGEGT. The CDR3 has 13 residues. The CDR3: CASRSDGNSPLHF. CDR3 nucleotide sequence: TGTGCCAGCAGGTCCGACGGTAATTCACCCCTCCACTTT.

The chain employs TRBV7-8 and TRBJ1-3, with 7 bases aligning to TRBD1. V lost 6 bases, J lost 2 bases, and 7 bases stayed unmatched. The CDR3 sequence is 15 residues long. Germline V gene data show CDR1 as SGHVS and CDR2 as FQNEAQ. Written as DNA, the CDR3 is TGTGCCAGCAGGGTTTCCGGGACAGCTGGAAACACCATATATTTT. Translating it yields CASRVSGTAGNTIYF.

There are a few counts of this clonotype. V usage is TRBV7-2 and J usage is TRBJ2-7; a possible D gene is TRBD2 (6 bases). The CDR3 contains 13 residues. The germline V gene has CDR1 SGHTA and CDR2 FQGNSA. Trimming took off 5 bases at V and 2 bases at J, with 10 bases between the two ends. CDR3 sequence (DNA): TGTGCCAGCAGCCGCTGGACTACCTACGAGCAGTACTTC. Translated: CASSRWTTYEQYF.

The genes are TRBV7-9 and TRBJ2-6; perhaps TRBD1 as D (5 bases). Trimming stripped 3 bases from V and 1 base from J, with 7 bases between. Germline values: CDR1 SEHNR, CDR2 FQNEAQ (reference sequence). CDR3 length equals 15 residues. DNA for the CDR3: TGTGCCAGCAGCTTCGGACATTCTGGGGCCAACGTCCTGACTTTC. Translating it yields CASSFGHSGANVLTF.

This clonotype was detected ten times or more. Here the CDR3 reads CAHRQGGGRTDTQYF. For the CDR3, the DNA is TGTGCCCATCGCCAAGGCGGGGGGCGAACAGATACGCAGTATTTT. The chain uses TRBV10-3 and TRBJ2-3; 8 bases line up with TRBD2. CDR1 and CDR2 (germline): ENHRY, SYGVKD. The CDR3 consists of 15 residues. Unmatched junction bases numbered 13, after V lost 11 bases and J lost 3 bases.

The chain has TRBV29-1 and TRBJ2-5; 9 bases are a match to TRBD2. Looked up from germline, CDR1 is SQVTM and CDR2 is ANQGSEA. After removal of 6 bases from V and 4 bases from J, the junction contained 3 bases not matched to a gene. The CDR3 loop spans 12 amino acids. The CDR3 sequence is CSVAGGGETQYF. CDR3 DNA: TGCAGCGTAGCGGGAGGAGGAGAGACCCAGTACTTC.

This clonotype occurred many times. The chain joins TRBV5-4 to TRBJ2-2; D ambiguous. CDR1 and CDR2 (germline): SGHNT, YYREEE (reference sequence). The CDR3 has 13 residues. V was cut by 0 bases and J by 6 bases, with 6 bases left in between. CDR3 residues: CASSLGGSGELFF. CDR3 nucleotides: TGTGCCAGCAGCTTGGGTGGATCCGGGGAGCTGTTTTTT.

This clonotype was observed at least ten times. The chain has TRBV29-1 and TRBJ2-1; 8 positions agree with TRBD2. The CDR3 runs to 14 residues. Germline trimming cut 3 bases from V and 6 bases from J; bases unmatched to any gene: 7. Germline CDR1 reads SQVTM; CDR2 reads ANQGSEA. Written as DNA, the CDR3 is TGCAGCGTTGATGGATCGGGACTAGTCAATGAGCAGTTCTTC. Amino acids: CSVDGSGLVNEQFF.